A selection of T cell receptor beta chains follows, all from one sample in a study of T-cell memory formation after mild COVID-19. TCRdb called the 5' RACE reads again in MiXCR, with one record for every CDR3 protein. The table includes 250,000 to 350,000 distinct CDR3 sequences, more than 15% detected once. The sample consisted of PBMCs or a T cell subset sorted from them (not recorded which). The receptors derive from a man aged 18 to 30 who had mild COVID-19 (a few samples of this study predate the infection). Cell type and time point are not known. Each CDR3 is given with its conserved first and last residue. The D gene is left open where the match is weak. The size entry is marked missing in some rows and otherwise reads once, few, many or a size class.

D gene,V gene,J gene,clone size,CDR3 length,CDR3 protein,CDR3 DNA
.,TRBV12-3/TRBV12-4,TRBJ1-2,.,12,CASSLWGAGYTF,TGTGCCAGCAGTTTATGGGGGGCTGGCTACACCTTC
TRBD2,TRBV5-1,TRBJ2-3,.,14,CASSLSTSKDTQYF,TGCGCCAGCAGCCTTTCGACTAGCAAAGATACGCAGTATTTT
TRBD1,TRBV9,TRBJ1-2,few,16,CASSTRTGLSPYGYTF,TGTGCCAGCAGCACCCGGACAGGGCTTTCCCCATATGGCTACACCTTC
.,TRBV2,TRBJ2-5,.,14,CASTGTRIRETQYF,TGTGCCAGCACCGGGACACGCATAAGGGAGACCCAGTACTTC
.,TRBV12-3/TRBV12-4,TRBJ2-3,once,14,CASRQGGITDTQYF,TGTGCCAGCAGGCAGGGGGGTATCACAGATACGCAGTATTTT
.,TRBV6-6,TRBJ1-2,.,14,CASSPLGQDYGYTF,TGTGCCAGCAGCCCTCTTGGGCAGGACTATGGCTACACCTTC
.,TRBV5-1,TRBJ2-3,many,15,CASSLGRGGTDTQYF,TGCGCCAGCAGCTTGGGCAGGGGAGGAACAGATACGCAGTATTTT
.,TRBV11-2,TRBJ2-1,few,13,CASSFGGIDEQFF,TGTGCCAGCAGCTTTGGGGGTATAGATGAGCAGTTCTTC
.,TRBV7-2,TRBJ2-1,.,15,CASSSWTGSYNEQFF,TGTGCCAGCAGCTCATGGACTGGGTCCTACAATGAGCAGTTCTTC
TRBD1,TRBV5-1,TRBJ2-1,few,14,CASSGQGANNEQFF,TGCGCCAGCAGCGGCCAGGGGGCGAACAATGAGCAGTTCTTC
.,TRBV28,TRBJ2-1,few,12,CASTSEYNEQFF,TGTGCCAGCACCTCCGAATACAATGAGCAGTTCTTC
.,TRBV4-1,TRBJ1-5,few,13,CASSPVGGQPQHF,TGCGCCAGCAGCCCGGTTGGCGGCCAGCCCCAGCATTTT
.,TRBV7-9,TRBJ2-2,few,14,CASSLAAGSGELFF,TGTGCCAGCAGCTTAGCGGCAGGCTCCGGGGAGCTGTTTTTT
.,TRBV12-3/TRBV12-4,TRBJ1-4,few,11,CASSLSDVLFF,TGTGCCAGCAGTCTGTCGGATGTACTGTTTTTT
TRBD2,TRBV12-3/TRBV12-4,TRBJ2-3,.,14,CASSREARVDTQYF,TGTGCCAGCAGTCGGGAGGCGCGGGTAGATACGCAGTATTTT
.,TRBV5-1,TRBJ2-7,.,15,CASSLGSQGGHEQYF,TGCGCCAGCAGCTTGGGGTCACAGGGTGGCCACGAGCAGTACTTC
.,TRBV6-1,TRBJ1-1,few,14,CASSEAKGFTEAFF,TGTGCCAGCAGTGAAGCAAAGGGTTTCACTGAAGCTTTCTTT
.,TRBV7-2,TRBJ1-5,many,13,CASSNRRDQPQHF,TGTGCCAGCAGCAATCGAAGGGATCAGCCCCAGCATTTT
.,TRBV9,TRBJ2-5,.,16,CASSRGSEGSGETQYF,TGTGCCAGCAGCAGGGGGTCGGAGGGTAGTGGAGAGACCCAGTACTTC
TRBD2,TRBV7-9,TRBJ2-5,many,12,CASGSGGETQYF,TGTGCCAGCGGTAGCGGGGGAGAGACCCAGTACTTC
.,TRBV4-1,TRBJ2-2,.,15,CASSPYAGDSGELFF,TGCGCCAGCAGCCCCTATGCGGGGGACAGCGGGGAGCTGTTTTTT
TRBD1,TRBV11-2,TRBJ1-2,.,15,CASSLDQDRREGYTF,TGTGCCAGCAGCTTAGATCAGGACAGGAGAGAAGGCTACACCTTC
TRBD1,TRBV5-5,TRBJ2-2,.,18,CASSLGVEGRGHSGELFF,TGTGCCAGCAGCTTAGGTGTCGAGGGCAGGGGGCATTCCGGGGAGCTGTTTTTT
TRBD2,TRBV27,TRBJ2-7,.,17,CASSRTRTSGDSYEQYF,TGTGCCAGCAGTCGTACCCGGACTAGCGGGGACTCCTACGAGCAGTACTTC
TRBD1,TRBV7-2,TRBJ1-6,.,17,CASSLGPSGQSDSPLHF,TGTGCCAGCAGCTTAGGGCCGTCGGGACAGTCTGATTCACCCCTCCACTTT
TRBD1,TRBV5-6,TRBJ1-1,few,19,CASSSYINRGQDLNAEAFF,TGTGCCAGCAGCTCATACATTAACAGGGGGCAAGATTTGAACGCTGAAGCTTTCTTT
TRBD1,TRBV29-1,TRBJ1-5,.,17,CSVVTGGNAGGNQPQHF,TGCAGCGTGGTCACAGGGGGCAACGCAGGGGGCAATCAGCCCCAGCATTTT
.,TRBV11-3,TRBJ1-6,few,14,CASSLGGPNSPLHF,TGTGCCAGCAGCTTAGGGGGCCCTAATTCACCCCTCCACTTT
.,TRBV5-1,TRBJ2-5,few,16,CASSLDLGLEEETQYF,TGCGCCAGCAGCTTGGATCTAGGGCTCGAGGAAGAGACCCAGTACTTC
TRBD2,TRBV4-1,TRBJ2-5,.,15,CASSQLGAGEETQYF,TGCGCCAGCAGCCAGTTAGGGGCGGGAGAAGAGACCCAGTACTTC
.,TRBV20-1,TRBJ1-2,many,13,CSAQTGHFYGYTF,TGCAGTGCTCAGACAGGCCATTTCTATGGCTACACCTTC
.,TRBV5-1,TRBJ1-1,many,13,CASSLEANTEAFF,TGCGCCAGCAGCTTGGAGGCGAACACTGAAGCTTTCTTT
.,TRBV6-2/TRBV6-3,TRBJ1-1,.,13,CASSYSGATEAFF,TGTGCCAGCAGTTACTCAGGAGCTACCGAAGCTTTCTTT
.,TRBV15,TRBJ2-1,.,15,CATSQIGNSYNEQFF,TGTGCCACCAGCCAGATAGGGAATTCCTACAATGAGCAGTTCTTC
TRBD1,TRBV12-3/TRBV12-4,TRBJ2-1,.,14,CASSLSTGVNEQFF,TGTGCCAGCAGTCTATCGACAGGGGTCAATGAGCAGTTCTTC
TRBD1,TRBV6-5,TRBJ1-3,few,17,CASSPRQGSYSGNTIYF,TGTGCCAGCAGTCCAAGACAGGGATCCTACTCTGGAAACACCATATATTTT
TRBD2,TRBV11-2,TRBJ2-6,.,16,CASSQTGGPGANVLTF,TGTGCCAGCAGCCAAACGGGGGGGCCCGGGGCCAACGTCCTGACTTTC
.,TRBV10-3,TRBJ1-2,.,16,CAISDPRVGGVYGYTF,TGTGCCATCAGTGACCCGAGGGTAGGGGGGGTCTATGGCTACACCTTC